These T cell receptor beta chains were read from a single sample in a study of cytomegalovirus exposure and HLA in healthy donors. Measured with immunoSEQ multiplex PCR; TCRdb has only the in-frame clones, and not every one. Altogether tens of thousands of clones are present, 80% being singletons, with the ten largest covering around 6%. Material: PBMCs. The receptor set was obtained from a male donor in good health and CMV-seronegative. Each CDR3 is given with its conserved first and last residue. The order of the fields is V gene, J gene, CDR3 length, clone size, D gene, CDR3 DNA, CDR3 protein. The D gene is left open where the match is weak. Only part of the rows carry a size: once, few, many, or a class if the clone is expanded.

>TRBV4-3|TRBJ1-2|16|NA|TRBD1
TGCGCCAGCAGCCAAGATGGGGACAGGGGGCTCTCTGGCTACACCTTC
CASSQDGDRGLSGYTF
>TRBV7-2|TRBJ1-2|16|NA|NA
TGTGCCAGCAGCTTAGATGGGATACACCTAGCCTATGGCTACACCTTC
CASSLDGIHLAYGYTF
>TRBV29-1|TRBJ1-1|14|few|TRBD1
TGCAGCGTTGCACAGGGGGCCTCGAACACTGAAGCTTTCTTT
CSVAQGASNTEAFF
>TRBV19|TRBJ2-2|14|NA|NA
TGTGCCAGTAGTATAGCCGGAGAAACCGGGGAGCTGTTTTTT
CASSIAGETGELFF
>TRBV19|TRBJ2-1|16|NA|TRBD2
TGTGCCAGTAGTATTGCGGATAGCGGGGGGGCAAATGAGCAGTTCTTC
CASSIADSGGANEQFF
>TRBV28|TRBJ2-3|15|NA|NA
TGTGCCACCTCGTTGAGGGGGGGAAGCACAGATACGCAGTATTTT
CATSLRGGSTDTQYF
>TRBV6-5|TRBJ2-7|14|NA|NA
TGTGCCAGCAAGGTCGGACGGACTGACTACGAGCAGTACTTC
CASKVGRTDYEQYF
>TRBV9|TRBJ1-1|17|NA|NA
TGTGCCAGCAGCGTCCGGGACACACGGTTTGCCGACACTGAAGCTTTCTTT
CASSVRDTRFADTEAFF
>TRBV2|TRBJ1-1|15|NA|TRBD1
TGTGCCAACTCGGACAGGGGGCTAAGGAACACTGAAGCTTTCTTT
CANSDRGLRNTEAFF
>TRBV7-9|TRBJ1-3|16|NA|NA
TGTGCCAGCAGTTTTGCCGGGACAACGGCTGGAAACACCATATATTTT
CASSFAGTTAGNTIYF
>TRBV20-1|TRBJ1-1|11|NA|NA
TGCAGTGCTAGAACCGGGACTGAAGCTTTCTTT
CSARTGTEAFF
>TRBV5-1|TRBJ2-5|14|NA|NA
TGCGCCAGCAGCTTGGGACAGCAAGAAGAGACCCAGTACTTC
CASSLGQQEETQYF
>TRBV5-1|TRBJ2-7|17|NA|NA
TGCGCCAGCAGCTCTGGCCTCGACAGCCTGGTAATAGACGAGCAGTACTTC
CASSSGLDSLVIDEQYF
>TRBV6-6|TRBJ1-4|15|NA|NA
TGTGCCAGCATCGGAAGGATAGGGGTGTACGAAAAACTGTTTTTT
CASIGRIGVYEKLFF
>TRBV2|TRBJ2-1|16|NA|TRBD2
TGTGCCAGCAGTGGGGGGCGGGGGGGCAATTTCAATGAGCAGTTCTTC
CASSGGRGGNFNEQFF
>TRBV6-5|TRBJ1-2|12|NA|TRBD1
TGTGCCAGCCACAGGGGGAACTATGGCTACACCTTC
CASHRGNYGYTF
>TRBV6-5|TRBJ2-1|15|NA|NA
TGTGCCAGCAGCAGAGGGGGTTACTCCTACAATGAGCAGTTCTTC
CASSRGGYSYNEQFF
>TRBV10-3|TRBJ1-6|13|NA|TRBD1
TGTGCCATCAGGGACAGGGAGGACTCACCCCTCCACTTT
CAIRDREDSPLHF
>TRBV6-4|TRBJ2-1|13|NA|NA
TGTGCCAGCACCTGGGGCCCTTTGGGTGAGCAGTTCTTC
CASTWGPLGEQFF
>TRBV7-8|TRBJ2-3|18|NA|TRBD2
TGTGCCAGCAGCTTAGTACGCGTAACTAGCGGGGTCACAGATACGCAGTATTTT
CASSLVRVTSGVTDTQYF
>TRBV5-4|TRBJ1-4|14|few|TRBD1
TGTGCCAGCAGCTTCGGACAGGGGAATGAAAAACTGTTTTTT
CASSFGQGNEKLFF
>TRBV7-8|TRBJ1-1|14|NA|NA
TGTGCCAGCAGCACCGGACTGACGAACACTGAAGCTTTCTTT
CASSTGLTNTEAFF
>TRBV7-9|TRBJ2-2|14|NA|NA
TGTGCCAGCAGCTTACAGGGTTTCACCGGGGAGCTGTTTTTT
CASSLQGFTGELFF
>TRBV7-3|TRBJ2-3|17|NA|TRBD1
TGTGCCAGCAGCTTAGTATCGGACAGGGGACGCACAGATACGCAGTATTTT
CASSLVSDRGRTDTQYF
>TRBV6-5|TRBJ1-2|11|NA|TRBD1
TGTGCCACCGGACAGGGGGATGGCTACACCTTC
CATGQGDGYTF
>TRBV18|TRBJ2-1|12|few|NA
TGTGCCAGCTCTCCCGGACAGAATGAGCAGTTCTTC
CASSPGQNEQFF
>TRBV18|TRBJ2-5|16|NA|TRBD1
TGTGCCAGCTCACGGGGATACAGGGGTCGAGTGAAGACCCAGTACTTC
CASSRGYRGRVKTQYF
>TRBV25-1|TRBJ1-2|16|NA|NA
TGTGCCAGCAGTGAATATAGACCAGACCTGACTTATGGCTACACCTTC
CASSEYRPDLTYGYTF
>TRBV7-9|TRBJ1-1|14|NA|NA
TGTGCCAGCAGCTTGGGGGCAGGGAACACTGAAGCTTTCTTT
CASSLGAGNTEAFF
>TRBV5-1|TRBJ1-5|14|NA|TRBD1
TGCGCCAGCAGACAGGGGGCCGGCAATCAGCCCCAGCATTTT
CASRQGAGNQPQHF
>TRBV7-2|TRBJ2-3|16|NA|TRBD1
TGTGCCAGCAGCTTATCTGGGGGACAGGGCTGGGATACGCAGTATTTT
CASSLSGGQGWDTQYF
>TRBV5-4|TRBJ1-1|16|NA|TRBD1
TGTGCCAGCAGCTCAAAGGCCAGGGGGCTGAACACTGAAGCTTTCTTT
CASSSKARGLNTEAFF
>TRBV4-2|TRBJ2-7|19|NA|TRBD1
TGTGCCAGCAGCCAACGGGATAAGATAGGACAGGGAGCAGCCTACGAGCAGTACTTC
CASSQRDKIGQGAAYEQYF
>TRBV9|TRBJ2-7|14|NA|TRBD1
TGTGCCAGCAGCCCCCGGACAGGCTCCTACGAGCAGTACTTC
CASSPRTGSYEQYF
>TRBV5-6|TRBJ1-2|15|few|NA
TGTGCCAGCAGCTTCATCCAGGCAGCTAACTATGGCTACACCTTC
CASSFIQAANYGYTF
>TRBV5-4|TRBJ2-4|15|NA|NA
TGTGCCAGCAGCGAGGACAGTACCAGGGCTGACATTCAGTACTTC
CASSEDSTRADIQYF
>TRBV11-2|TRBJ1-1|16|NA|TRBD1
TGTGCCAGCAGGCGCCGTAGGGCAGGGGGGAACACTGAAGCTTTCTTT
CASRRRRAGGNTEAFF
>TRBV18|TRBJ1-6|17|NA|NA
TGTGCCAGCTCCCCAACGGGTCGGGGTACCTATAATTCACCCCTCCACTTT
CASSPTGRGTYNSPLHF
>TRBV7-2|TRBJ2-2|18|NA|TRBD2
TGTGCCAGCAGCCTTCCGGGACTAGCGGGGGGAGGCACCGGGGAGCTGTTTTTT
CASSLPGLAGGGTGELFF
>TRBV6-1|TRBJ1-2|13|NA|TRBD1
TGTGCCAGCAGTGAACGACAGGGGGCCGGCTACACCTTC
CASSERQGAGYTF
>TRBV6-1|TRBJ2-7|15|NA|NA
TGTGCCAGCAGTGAAGTAGGCGCCGAGGCCTACGAGCAGTACTTC
CASSEVGAEAYEQYF
>TRBV9|TRBJ1-5|16|NA|NA
TGTGCCAGCAGCGTTGGGTCTGGGCCTGGCAATCAGCCCCAGCATTTT
CASSVGSGPGNQPQHF
>TRBV4-2|TRBJ1-5|16|NA|NA
TGTGCCAGCAGCCAGGCCCGGACAGCCCAGGGCCAGCCCCAGCATTTT
CASSQARTAQGQPQHF
>TRBV10-3|TRBJ2-3|17|NA|TRBD1
TGTGCCATCAGTGAGTCTCTTACACGACAGGGTATGGATACGCAGTATTTT
CAISESLTRQGMDTQYF
>TRBV20-1|TRBJ2-3|11|NA|NA
TGCAGTACTGAATCGGCAGATACGCAGTATTTT
CSTESADTQYF
>TRBV30|TRBJ2-1|15|NA|TRBD2
TGTGCCTGGAGTGTACTAGCGGGGGGGTACAATGAGCAGTTCTTC
CAWSVLAGGYNEQFF
>TRBV9|TRBJ1-1|14|NA|NA
TGTGCCAGCAGCGTACAGGGCAGGAACACTGAAGCTTTCTTT
CASSVQGRNTEAFF
>TRBV13|TRBJ1-1|17|NA|TRBD1
TGTGCCAGCAGCTCCCCGGGACAGGGGGCGAAGGACACTGAAGCTTTCTTT
CASSSPGQGAKDTEAFF
>TRBV19|TRBJ1-4|15|NA|NA
TGTGCCAGTAGTATAGGCCAGTCAACTAATGAAAAACTGTTTTTT
CASSIGQSTNEKLFF
>TRBV12-5|TRBJ2-7|15|NA|TRBD1
TGTGCTAGTGGTTTGGTTGGCCAGGGGGCCTACGAGCAGTACTTC
CASGLVGQGAYEQYF
>TRBV6-5|TRBJ2-1|16|NA|TRBD2
TGTGCCAGCAGTTTGACTAGCGGGGGTCCTAGGGATGAGCAGTTCTTC
CASSLTSGGPRDEQFF
>TRBV7-2|TRBJ2-5|12|NA|NA
TGTGCCAGCAGCTTAGCGCAGGAGACCCAGTACTTC
CASSLAQETQYF
>TRBV30|TRBJ2-3|13|NA|NA
TGTGCCTGGAGTGTCGTCCACTCCCGCACGCAGTATTTT
CAWSVVHSRTQYF
>TRBV30|TRBJ1-1|15|NA|NA
TGTGCCTGGAGTGACCCCGGGGGGGCAAACACTGAAGCTTTCTTT
CAWSDPGGANTEAFF
>TRBV5-4|TRBJ1-2|13|NA|TRBD1
TGTGCCAGCAGCGATACAGGGGTCTATGGCTACACCTTC
CASSDTGVYGYTF
>TRBV7-9|TRBJ1-6|17|NA|NA
TGTGCCAGCAGCGTATGGGCAGGGGTTAGGGCGGATTCACCCCTCCACTTT
CASSVWAGVRADSPLHF